This TCR beta chain is drawn from a study of early T cells in non-severe SARS-CoV-2 infection. This clonotype was counted many times. Its antigen is currently unknown. Individual cDNA molecules were tagged with unique molecular identifiers. TCRdb reanalysed the 5' RACE reads using MiXCR and keeps one entry per CDR3 protein. The sample records 52,000 or so distinct CDR3 sequences, approximately 6.3% being singletons. Regarding the study as a whole: Anti-spike CD8 responses were favored in VDJdb matching, and private and CD4 specificities were missed.

Sequences were derived from whole blood, sampled at baseline. The receptor's source is an adult who was a healthcare worker with PCR-confirmed SARS-CoV-2 infection or an uninfected control (not recorded which).

CDR3 in amino acids: CASSFPGSSSYEQYF. CDR3 nucleotide sequence: TGTGCCAGCAGCTTCCCCGGATCCAGCTCCTACGAGCAGTACTTC. V gene TRBV5-4 combines with J gene TRBJ2-7; no reliable D call. The germline V and J ends were trimmed by 2 bases and 0 bases, with 12 bases remaining between them. The CDR3 consists of 15 residues. Germline V gene sequence: CDR1 SGHNT, CDR2 YYREEE (reference sequence).